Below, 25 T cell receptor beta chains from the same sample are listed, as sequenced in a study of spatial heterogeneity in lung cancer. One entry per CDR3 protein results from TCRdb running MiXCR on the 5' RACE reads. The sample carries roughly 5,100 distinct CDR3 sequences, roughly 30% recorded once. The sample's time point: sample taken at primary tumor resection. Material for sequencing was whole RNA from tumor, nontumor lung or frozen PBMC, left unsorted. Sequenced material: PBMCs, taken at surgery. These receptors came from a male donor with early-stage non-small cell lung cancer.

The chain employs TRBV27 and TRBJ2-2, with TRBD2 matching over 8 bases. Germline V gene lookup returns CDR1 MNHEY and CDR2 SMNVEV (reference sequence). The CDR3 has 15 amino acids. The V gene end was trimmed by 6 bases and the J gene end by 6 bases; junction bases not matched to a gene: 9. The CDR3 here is CASRRTGLGAGELFF. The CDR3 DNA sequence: TGTGCCAGCAGGAGGACGGGACTAGGGGCCGGGGAGCTGTTTTTT.

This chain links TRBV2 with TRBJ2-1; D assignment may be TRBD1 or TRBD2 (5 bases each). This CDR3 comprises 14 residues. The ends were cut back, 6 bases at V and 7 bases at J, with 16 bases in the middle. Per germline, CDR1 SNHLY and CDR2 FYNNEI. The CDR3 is CASSPGRGFNEQFF. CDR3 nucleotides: TGTGCCAGCAGCCCCGGACGGGGCTTTAATGAGCAGTTCTTC.

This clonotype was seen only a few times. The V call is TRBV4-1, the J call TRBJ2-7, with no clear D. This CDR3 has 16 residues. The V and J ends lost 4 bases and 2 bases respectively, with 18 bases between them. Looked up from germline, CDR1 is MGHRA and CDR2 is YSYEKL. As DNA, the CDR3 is TGCGCCAGCAGCCTACTTCCCGGAGTCAAGACCTACGAGCAGTACTTC. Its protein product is CASSLLPGVKTYEQYF.

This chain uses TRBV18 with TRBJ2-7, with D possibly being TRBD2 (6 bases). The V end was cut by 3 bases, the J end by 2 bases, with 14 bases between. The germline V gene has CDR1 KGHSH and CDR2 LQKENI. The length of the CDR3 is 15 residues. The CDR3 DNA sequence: TGTGCCAGCTCACCCTCCAGGGAGCGGGCCTACGAGCAGTACTTC. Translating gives CASSPSRERAYEQYF.

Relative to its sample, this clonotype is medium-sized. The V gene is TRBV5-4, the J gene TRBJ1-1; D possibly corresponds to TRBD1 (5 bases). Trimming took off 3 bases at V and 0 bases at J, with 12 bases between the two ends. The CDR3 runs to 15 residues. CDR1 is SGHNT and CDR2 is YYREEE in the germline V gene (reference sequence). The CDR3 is CASSSGAYMNTEAFF. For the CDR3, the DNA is TGTGCCAGCAGCTCTGGGGCCTACATGAACACTGAAGCTTTCTTT.

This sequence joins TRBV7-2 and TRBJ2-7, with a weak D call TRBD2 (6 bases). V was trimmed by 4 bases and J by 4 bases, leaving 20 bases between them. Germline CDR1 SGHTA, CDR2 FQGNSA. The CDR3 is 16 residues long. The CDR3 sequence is CASSSQGGRLPYEQYF. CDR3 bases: TGTGCCAGCAGCTCTCAGGGAGGCAGGTTGCCATACGAGCAGTACTTC.

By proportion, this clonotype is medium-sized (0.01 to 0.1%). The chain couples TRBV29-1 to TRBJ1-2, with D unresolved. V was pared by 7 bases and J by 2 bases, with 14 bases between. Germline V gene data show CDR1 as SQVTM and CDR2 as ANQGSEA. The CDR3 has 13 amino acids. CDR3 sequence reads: CSGGPGGNYGYTF. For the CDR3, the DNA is TGCAGCGGTGGCCCGGGAGGGAACTATGGCTACACCTTC.

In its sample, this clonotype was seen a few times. The CDR3 DNA reads as TGCGCCAGCAGCCAATTTGGGGTTCCGCAAGAGACCCAGTACTTC. Translated: CASSQFGVPQETQYF. V and J are TRBV4-1 and TRBJ2-5; unclear D gene. V dropped 2 bases and J dropped 2 bases, with 12 bases sitting between them. The V gene's germline CDR1 is MGHRA and CDR2 YSYEKL. This CDR3 comprises 15 residues.

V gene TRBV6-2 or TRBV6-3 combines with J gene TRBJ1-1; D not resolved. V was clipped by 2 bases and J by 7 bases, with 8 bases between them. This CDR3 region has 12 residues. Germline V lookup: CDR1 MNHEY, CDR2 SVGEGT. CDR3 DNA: TGTGCCAGCAGTTACAACGGATATGAAGCTTTCTTT. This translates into CASSYNGYEAFF.

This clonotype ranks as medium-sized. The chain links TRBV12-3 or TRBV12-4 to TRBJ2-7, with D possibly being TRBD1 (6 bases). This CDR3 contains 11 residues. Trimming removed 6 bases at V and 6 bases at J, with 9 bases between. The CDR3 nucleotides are TGTGCCAGCAGCTCAGGGGCCGAGCAGTACTTC. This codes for CASSSGAEQYF.

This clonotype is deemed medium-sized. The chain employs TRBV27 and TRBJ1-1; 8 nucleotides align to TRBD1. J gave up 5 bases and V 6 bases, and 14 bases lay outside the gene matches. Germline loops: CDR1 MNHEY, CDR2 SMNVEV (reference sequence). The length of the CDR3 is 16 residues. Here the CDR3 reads CASSLSRGLRGTEAFF. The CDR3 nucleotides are TGTGCCAGCAGCTTAAGCAGGGGGCTCAGGGGGACTGAAGCTTTCTTT.

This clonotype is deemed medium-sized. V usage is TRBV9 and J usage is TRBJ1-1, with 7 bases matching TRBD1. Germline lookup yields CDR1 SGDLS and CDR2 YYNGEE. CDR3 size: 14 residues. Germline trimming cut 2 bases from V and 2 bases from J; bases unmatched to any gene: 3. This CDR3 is CASSVGTVNTEAFF. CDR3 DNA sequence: TGTGCCAGCAGCGTTGGGACAGTAAACACTGAAGCTTTCTTT.

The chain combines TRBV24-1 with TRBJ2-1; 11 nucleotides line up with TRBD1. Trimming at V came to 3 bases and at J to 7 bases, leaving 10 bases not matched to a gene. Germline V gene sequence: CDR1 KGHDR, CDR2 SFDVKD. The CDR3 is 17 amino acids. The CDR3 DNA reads TGTGCCACCAGTGATCCTAGCCCGGGACAGGGGGGGAATGAGCAGTTCTTC. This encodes CATSDPSPGQGGNEQFF.

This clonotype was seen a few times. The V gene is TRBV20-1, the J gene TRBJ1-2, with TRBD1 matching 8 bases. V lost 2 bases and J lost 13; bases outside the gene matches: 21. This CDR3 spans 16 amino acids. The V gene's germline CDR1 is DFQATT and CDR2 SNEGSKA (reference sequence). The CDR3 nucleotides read TGCAGTGCTAGAATCCCCCTGGGGGGGACAGGCGCCCCAGGCACCTTC. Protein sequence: CSARIPLGGTGAPGTF.

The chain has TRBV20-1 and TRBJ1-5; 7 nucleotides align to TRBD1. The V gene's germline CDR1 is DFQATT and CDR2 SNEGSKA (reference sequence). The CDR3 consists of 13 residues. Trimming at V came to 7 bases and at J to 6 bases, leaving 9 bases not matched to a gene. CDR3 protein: CSVRGRPGQPQHF. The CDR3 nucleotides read TGCAGTGTAAGGGGGCGGCCCGGTCAGCCCCAGCATTTT.

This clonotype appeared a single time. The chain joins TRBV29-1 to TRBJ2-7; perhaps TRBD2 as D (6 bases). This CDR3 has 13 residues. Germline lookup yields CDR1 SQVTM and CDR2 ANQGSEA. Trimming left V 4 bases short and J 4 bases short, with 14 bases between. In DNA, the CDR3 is TGCAGCGTTGGCAGTGGTAGCGGTTACGAGCAGTACTTC. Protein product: CSVGSGSGYEQYF.

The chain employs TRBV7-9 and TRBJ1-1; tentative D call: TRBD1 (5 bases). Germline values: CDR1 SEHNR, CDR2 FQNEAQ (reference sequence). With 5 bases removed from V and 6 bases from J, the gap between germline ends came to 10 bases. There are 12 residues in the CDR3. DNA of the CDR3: TGTGCCAGCAGCCCTGGGGGTGCTGAAGCTTTCTTT. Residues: CASSPGGAEAFF.

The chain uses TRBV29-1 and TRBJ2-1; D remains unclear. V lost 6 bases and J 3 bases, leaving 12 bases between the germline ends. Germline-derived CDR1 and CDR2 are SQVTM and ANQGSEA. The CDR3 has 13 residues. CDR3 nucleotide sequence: TGCAGCGTCCGGCCAGGCAACTACAATGAGCAGTTCTTC. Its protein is CSVRPGNYNEQFF.

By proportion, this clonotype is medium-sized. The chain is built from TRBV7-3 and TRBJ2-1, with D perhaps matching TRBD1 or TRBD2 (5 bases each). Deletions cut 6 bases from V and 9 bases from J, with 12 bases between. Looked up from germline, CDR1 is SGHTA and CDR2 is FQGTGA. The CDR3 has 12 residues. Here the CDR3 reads CASSSSGGEQFF. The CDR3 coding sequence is TGTGCCAGCAGTTCTAGTGGGGGTGAGCAGTTCTTC.

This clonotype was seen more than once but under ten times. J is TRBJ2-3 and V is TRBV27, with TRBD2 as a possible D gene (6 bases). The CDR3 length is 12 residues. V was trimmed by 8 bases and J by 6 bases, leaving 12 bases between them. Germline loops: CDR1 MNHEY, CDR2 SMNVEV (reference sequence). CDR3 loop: CASRGLRDTQYF. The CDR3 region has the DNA TGTGCCAGCCGGGGACTTCGGGATACGCAGTATTTT.

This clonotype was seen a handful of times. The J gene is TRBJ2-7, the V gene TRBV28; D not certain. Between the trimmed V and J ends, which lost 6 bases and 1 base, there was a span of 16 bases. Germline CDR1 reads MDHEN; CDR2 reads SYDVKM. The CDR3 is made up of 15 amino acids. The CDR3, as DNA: TGTGCCAGCAGCCCAGGAGTGCGTAAGTCCTACGAGCAGTACTTC. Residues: CASSPGVRKSYEQYF.

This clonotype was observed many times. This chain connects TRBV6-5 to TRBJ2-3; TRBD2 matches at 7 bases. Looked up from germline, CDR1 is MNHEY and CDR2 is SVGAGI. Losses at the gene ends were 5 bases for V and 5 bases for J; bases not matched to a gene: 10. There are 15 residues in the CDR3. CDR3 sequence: CASSPPTGGRDTQYF. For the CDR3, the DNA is TGTGCCAGCAGTCCCCCTACGGGGGGTAGAGATACGCAGTATTTT.

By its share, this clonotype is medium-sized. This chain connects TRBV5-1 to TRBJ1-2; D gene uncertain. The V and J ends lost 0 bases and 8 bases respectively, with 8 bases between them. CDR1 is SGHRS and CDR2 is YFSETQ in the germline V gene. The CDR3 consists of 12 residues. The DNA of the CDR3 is TGCGCCAGCAGCTTGGACTCAGTCGGCTACACCTTC. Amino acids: CASSLDSVGYTF.

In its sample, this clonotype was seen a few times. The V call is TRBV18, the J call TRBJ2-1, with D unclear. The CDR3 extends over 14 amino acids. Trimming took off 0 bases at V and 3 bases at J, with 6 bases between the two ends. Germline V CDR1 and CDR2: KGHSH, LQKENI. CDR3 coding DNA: TGTGCCAGCTCACCACCGTCCAGCTACAATGAGCAGTTCTTC. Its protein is CASSPPSSYNEQFF.

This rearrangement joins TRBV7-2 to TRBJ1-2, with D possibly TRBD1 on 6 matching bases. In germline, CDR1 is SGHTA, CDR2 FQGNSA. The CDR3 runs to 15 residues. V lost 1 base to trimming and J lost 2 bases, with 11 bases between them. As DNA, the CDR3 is TGTGCCAGCAGCTTAGGGCAGGGGAAGAACTATGGCTACACCTTC. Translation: CASSLGQGKNYGYTF.